This TCR beta chain was identified in a study of PD-1 blockade in classical Hodgkin lymphoma. The CDR3 runs 11 residues. V lost 6 bases to trimming and J lost 5 bases, with 5 bases between them. The germline V gene encodes CDR1 SNHLY and CDR2 FYNNEI. Study results and caveats: Complete responders entered with baseline diversity on par with newly diagnosed patients, the results showed.

All patients relapsed after autologous stem cell transplantation, and brentuximab vedotin exposure varied. Classifying best responses yielded complete response, partial response or progressive disease. This clone was recorded a few times. The antigen remains undetermined. A read error is the likely source, as a far larger clone sits one nucleotide away. Profiled with immunoSEQ multiplex PCR; TCRdb holds only in-frame clones, not every one. The sample holds 66,000 or so clones, about two thirds seen once. The sequencing here drew on peripheral blood mononuclear cells (PBMCs), taken before the second cycle of nivolumab. The receptor's source is a human donor with classical Hodgkin lymphoma. The gene calls are TRBV2 and TRBJ1-5; no definite D call. CDR3 loop: CASSLDQPQHF. The CDR3 DNA follows: TGTGCCAGCAGCTTGGATCAGCCCCAGCATTTT.